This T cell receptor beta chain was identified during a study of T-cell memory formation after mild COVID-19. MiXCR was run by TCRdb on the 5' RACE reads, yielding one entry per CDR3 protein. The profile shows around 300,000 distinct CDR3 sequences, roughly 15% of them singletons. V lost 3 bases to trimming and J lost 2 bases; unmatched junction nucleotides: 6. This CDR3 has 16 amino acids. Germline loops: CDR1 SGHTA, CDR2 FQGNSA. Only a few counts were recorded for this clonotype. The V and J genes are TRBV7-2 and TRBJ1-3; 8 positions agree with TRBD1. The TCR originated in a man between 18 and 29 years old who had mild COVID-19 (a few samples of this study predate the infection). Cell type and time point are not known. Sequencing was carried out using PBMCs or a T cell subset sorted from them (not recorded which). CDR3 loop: CASSFWRTGTGNTIYF. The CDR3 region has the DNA TGTGCCAGCAGCTTTTGGCGGACAGGGACTGGAAACACCATATATTTT. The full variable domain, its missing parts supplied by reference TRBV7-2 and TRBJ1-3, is GAGVSQSPSNKVTEKGKDVELRCDPISGHTALYWYRQSLGQGLEFLIYFQGNSAPDKSGLPSDRFSAERTGGSVSTLTIQRTQQEDSAVYLCASSFWRTGTGNTIYFGEGSWLTVV.